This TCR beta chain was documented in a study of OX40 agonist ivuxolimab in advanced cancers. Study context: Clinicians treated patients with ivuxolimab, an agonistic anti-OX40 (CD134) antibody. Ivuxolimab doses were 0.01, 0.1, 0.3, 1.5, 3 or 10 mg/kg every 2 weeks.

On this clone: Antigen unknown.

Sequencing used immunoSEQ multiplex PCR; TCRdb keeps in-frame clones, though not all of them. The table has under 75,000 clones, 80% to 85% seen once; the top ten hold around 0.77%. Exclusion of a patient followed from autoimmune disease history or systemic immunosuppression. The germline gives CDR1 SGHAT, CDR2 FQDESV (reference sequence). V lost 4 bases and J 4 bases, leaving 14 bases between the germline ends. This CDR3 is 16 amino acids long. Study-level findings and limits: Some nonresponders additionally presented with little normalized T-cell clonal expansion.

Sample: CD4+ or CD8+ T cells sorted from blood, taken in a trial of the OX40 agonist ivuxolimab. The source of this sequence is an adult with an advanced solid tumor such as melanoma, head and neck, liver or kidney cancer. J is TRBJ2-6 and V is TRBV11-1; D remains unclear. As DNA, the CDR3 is TGTGCCAGCAGCTCAATACGGTCGAGGGGGGCCAACGTCCTGACTTTC. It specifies CASSSIRSRGANVLTF.